This note documents a single T cell receptor (beta chain) sequence. Assay: immunoSEQ multiplex PCR; the TCRdb copy retains only in-frame clones and omits some. The repertoire holds under 200,000 clones, around 82% seen once, with under 6.5% in the top ten. Donors were grouped by their self-reported clinical history. The data were obtained in a study of blood T cell repertoires in COVID-19. V lost 3 bases, J lost 4 bases, and 9 bases lay in between. From germline, CDR1 is MNHEY and CDR2 SMNVEV (reference sequence). This CDR3 region has 13 residues. Material: PBMCs or T cells enriched from blood (not recorded which). This sequence originates from an older woman with acute COVID-19. V gene TRBV27 combines with J gene TRBJ1-2, with D uncertain. The CDR3 coding sequence is TGTGCCAGCAGTTTGAACCGGGGCTATGGCTACACCTTC. It specifies CASSLNRGYGYTF.